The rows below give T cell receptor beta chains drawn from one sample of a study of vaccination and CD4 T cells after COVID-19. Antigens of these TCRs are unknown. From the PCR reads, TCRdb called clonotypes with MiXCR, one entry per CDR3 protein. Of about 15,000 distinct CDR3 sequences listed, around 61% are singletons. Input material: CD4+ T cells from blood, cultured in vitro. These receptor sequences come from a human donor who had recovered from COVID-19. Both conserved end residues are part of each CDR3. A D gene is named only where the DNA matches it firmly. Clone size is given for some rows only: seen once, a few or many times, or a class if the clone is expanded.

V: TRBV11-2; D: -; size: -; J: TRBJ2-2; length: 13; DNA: TGTGTCAGCAGCCAAGGGGACACCGGGGAGCTGTTTTTT; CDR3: CVSSQGDTGELFF
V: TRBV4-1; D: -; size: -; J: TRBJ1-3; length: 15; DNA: TGCGCCAGCAGCCAAGACGAGAGGACTGGAAACACCATATATTTT; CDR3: CASSQDERTGNTIYF
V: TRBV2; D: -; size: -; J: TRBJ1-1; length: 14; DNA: TGTGCCAGCAGTGAACGAGGGGAGAACACTGAAGCTTTCTTT; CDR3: CASSERGENTEAFF
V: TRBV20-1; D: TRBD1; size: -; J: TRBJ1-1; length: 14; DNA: TGCAGTGCCCTCACCGGGACAGGGGACACTGAAGCTTTCTTT; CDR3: CSALTGTGDTEAFF
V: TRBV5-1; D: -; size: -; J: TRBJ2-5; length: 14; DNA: TGCGCCAGCAGCCTTGGACAGAACATAGGGACCCAGTACTTC; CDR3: CASSLGQNIGTQYF
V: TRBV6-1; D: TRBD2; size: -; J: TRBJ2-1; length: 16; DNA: TGTGCCAGCAGACGGACTAGCGGGGGGGGTTGGAATGAGCAGTTCTTC; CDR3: CASRRTSGGGWNEQFF
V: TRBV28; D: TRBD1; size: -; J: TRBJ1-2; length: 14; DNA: TGTGCCAGCGGTCGGACAGGGCTTAACTATGGCTACACCTTC; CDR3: CASGRTGLNYGYTF
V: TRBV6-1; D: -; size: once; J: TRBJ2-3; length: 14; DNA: TGTGCCAGCAGCCGGGACTTGAGCACAGATACGCAGTATTTT; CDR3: CASSRDLSTDTQYF
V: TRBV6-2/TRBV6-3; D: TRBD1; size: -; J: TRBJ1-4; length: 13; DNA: TGTGCCACCCGGGACAGGGTAGGAGAAAAACTGTTTTTT; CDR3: CATRDRVGEKLFF
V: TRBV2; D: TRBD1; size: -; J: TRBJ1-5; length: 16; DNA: TGTGCCAGCAGACAAGGAACCGGGACAGGAGACCAGCCCCAGCATTTT; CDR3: CASRQGTGTGDQPQHF
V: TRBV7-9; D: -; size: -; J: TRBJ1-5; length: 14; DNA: TGTGCCAGCAGCTTAAAAGGGCAGGGTCAGCCCCAGCATTTT; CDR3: CASSLKGQGQPQHF
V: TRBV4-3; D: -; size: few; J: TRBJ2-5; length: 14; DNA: TGCGCCAGCAGCCAAGATAGGGCGAGTCGGACCCAGTACTTC; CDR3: CASSQDRASRTQYF
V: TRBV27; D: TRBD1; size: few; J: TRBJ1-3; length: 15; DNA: TGTGCCAGCAGCAGGACAGGCCTCTCTGGAAACACCATATATTTT; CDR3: CASSRTGLSGNTIYF
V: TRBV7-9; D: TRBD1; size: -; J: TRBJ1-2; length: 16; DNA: TGTGCCAGCAGCCTAACCGGCGGGACAGGGGGAGCGGGCTACACCTTC; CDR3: CASSLTGGTGGAGYTF